This TCR beta chain was identified during a study of shared clonotypes between healthy human individuals. The study's findings and limits: The study sampled only blood, and tissue repertoires likely differ.

The genomic DNA of each subset was split evenly across several immunoSEQ plates. What was sequenced on ten immunoSEQ deep assay plates was unsorted PBMC DNA. Here immunoSEQ multiplex PCR was the method, and the copy in TCRdb shows in-frame clones only, minus some. This sample has about 480,000 clones, with 60% to 85% found just once. On this clone itself: Its matching antigen is unknown.

The CDR3 has 14 amino acids. V lost 0 bases and J lost 1, with 6 bases in between. The V gene's germline CDR1 is MGHRA and CDR2 YSYEKL. About 84 million PBMCs supplied genomic DNA for unsorted samples. V gene TRBV4-1 combines with J gene TRBJ1-2; D gene ambiguous. Sequenced sample: PBMCs. The sequence was collected from a woman aged 40 to 50 in good health. Some clones in this sample may be carry-over from other donors' samples. Here the CDR3 DNA reads TGCGCCAGCAGCCAAGAGCGCGGTAACTATGGCTACACCTTC. Its protein is CASSQERGNYGYTF.